The 20 T cell receptor beta chains given below trace back to one sample, sequenced in a study of blood T cell repertoires in COVID-19 (dated by TCRdb to about 2020). Libraries were prepared through the immunoSEQ multiplex PCR assay. TCRdb obtained this table from immuneACCESS and retained in-frame rearrangements with V and J assigned. These tables miss some clones; where compared with another copy, unresolved V genes account for less than half of the shortfall, and the remainder is unexplained. This sample is represented by 250,000 or so clones; roughly 86% of them were singletons. Roughly 3% of the sample rests with the top ten. Sequenced sample: PBMCs or T cells enriched from blood (not recorded which). These receptors were collected from a woman aged 18-29 years who had recovered from COVID-19.

V gene TRBV2 combines with J gene TRBJ2-5; unclear D gene. CDR3 length equals 14 residues. Trimming pared 3 bases from V and 0 bases from J, leaving 8 bases between. CDR1 is SNHLY, CDR2 FYNNEI, per germline. The CDR3 sequence: CASSDTAYQETQYF. The CDR3, as DNA: TGTGCCAGCAGTGATACTGCTTACCAAGAGACCCAGTACTTC.

The chain employs TRBV5-4 and TRBJ1-2; TRBD1 is a possible D gene (6 bases). CDR1 is SGHNT, CDR2 YYREEE, per germline (reference sequence). Trimming removed 4 bases from V and 1 base from J, with 14 bases in between. CDR3 size: 15 residues. CDR3: CASSNRDTLNYGYTF. Here the CDR3 DNA reads TGTGCCAGCAGCAACCGGGACACCCTTAACTATGGCTACACCTTC.

This sequence joins TRBV27 and TRBJ2-7, with 9 bases lining up with TRBD2. Germline trimming cut 2 bases from V and 2 bases from J; bases unmatched to any gene: 1. This CDR3 has 14 residues. CDR1 is MNHEY and CDR2 is SMNVEV in the germline V gene (reference sequence). The CDR3 is CASSLGLAPYEQYF. The CDR3 bases are TGTGCCAGCAGTTTAGGACTAGCGCCCTACGAGCAGTACTTC.

This rearrangement joins TRBV5-8 to TRBJ1-2; 8 bases match TRBD1. CDR3 length: 16 amino acids. Per germline, CDR1 SGHTS and CDR2 YDEGEE. V trimming: 3 bases; J trimming: 4 bases; junction bases outside the gene matches: 11. CDR3: CASSSTGARSGYGYTF. CDR3 DNA: TGTGCCAGCAGCTCGACAGGGGCCCGATCGGGCTATGGCTACACCTTC.

The chain combines TRBV9 with TRBJ2-7; tentative D call: TRBD2 (5 bases). V lost 6 bases and J lost 3, with 16 bases in between. The germline CDR1 and CDR2 sequences are SGDLS and YYNGEE. The CDR3 spans 14 residues. The CDR3 spells CASNPGVGFYEQYF. CDR3 DNA: TGTGCCAGCAACCCCGGGGTGGGATTCTACGAGCAGTACTTC. Filled out from reference TRBV9 and TRBJ2-7, the complete variable domain reads DSGVTQTPKHLITATGQRVTLRCSPRSGDLSVYWYQQSLDQGLQFLIQYYNGEERAKGNILERFSAQQFPDLHSELNLSSLELGDSALYFCASNPGVGFYEQYFGPGTRLTVT.

The V and J genes are TRBV9 and TRBJ1-4; 8 bases align to TRBD1. This CDR3 is 16 amino acids long. V shed 5 bases and J 0 bases; nucleotides not matched to a gene: 6. Germline lookup yields CDR1 SGDLS and CDR2 YYNGEE. CDR3 loop: CASSTTGDTTNEKLFF. The CDR3 region has the DNA TGTGCCAGCAGTACGACAGGGGACACAACTAATGAAAAACTGTTTTTT. The variable domain in full, completed from reference TRBV9 and TRBJ1-4, reads DSGVTQTPKHLITATGQRVTLRCSPRSGDLSVYWYQQSLDQGLQFLIQYYNGEERAKGNILERFSAQQFPDLHSELNLSSLELGDSALYFCASSTTGDTTNEKLFFGSGTQLSVL.

This sequence joins TRBV5-1 and TRBJ2-1, with TRBD2 matching over 9 bases. J lost 5 bases, V lost 1 base, and 4 bases had no gene match. The V gene's germline CDR1 is SGHRS and CDR2 YFSETQ. The CDR3 contains 15 residues. The CDR3 bases are TGCGCCAGCAGCTTGAGGACTAGCGTGGACAATGAGCAGTTCTTC. Residues: CASSLRTSVDNEQFF.

This rearrangement joins TRBV3-1 (or the pseudogene TRBV3-2) to TRBJ1-3; D unclear. V lost 1 base and J 5 bases, leaving 6 bases between the germline ends. The CDR3 sequence is 13 residues long. Germline values: CDR1 LGHDT, CDR2 YNNKEL (reference sequence). The DNA of the CDR3 is TGTGCCAGCAGCCAAGCCGTAAGAAACACCATATATTTT. Protein product: CASSQAVRNTIYF.

This chain links TRBV25-1 with TRBJ2-1; no clear D. Germline CDR1 MGHDK, CDR2 SYGVNS. V was cut by 2 bases and J by 4 bases, with 12 bases left in between. This CDR3 contains 15 residues. CDR3 coding DNA: TGTGCCAGCAGTGAAAAGGCGCCGGAGTACAATGAGCAGTTCTTC. This translates into CASSEKAPEYNEQFF.

The rearrangement links TRBV6-5 to TRBJ2-7, with D possibly matching TRBD1 (5 bases). Trimming stripped 6 bases from V and 3 bases from J, with 12 bases between. The length of the CDR3 is 13 residues. Germline V gene data show CDR1 as MNHEY and CDR2 as SVGAGI. CDR3 nucleotide sequence: TGTGCCAGCAGCCAGGGTTTCAGCTACGAGCAGTACTTC. Residues: CASSQGFSYEQYF.

The rearrangement joins TRBV14 to TRBJ2-7, with 14 bases that match TRBD2. The ends lost 4 bases at V and 5 bases at J; junction bases unmatched: 10. The CDR3 covers 17 residues. Germline CDR1 is SGHDN and CDR2 is FVKESK. CDR3 sequence reads: CASSPRLAGGPWDEQYF. DNA of the CDR3: TGTGCCAGCAGCCCGAGACTAGCGGGAGGGCCATGGGACGAGCAGTACTTC. Full variable domain (remainder filled in from reference TRBV14 and TRBJ2-7): EAGVTQFPSHSVIEKGQTVTLRCDPISGHDNLYWYRRVMGKEIKFLLHFVKESKQDESGMPNNRFLAERTGGTYSTLKVQPAELEDSGVYFCASSPRLAGGPWDEQYFGPGTRLTVT.

The chain combines TRBV30 with TRBJ1-2; 7 bases agree with TRBD1. CDR3 size: 11 residues. Looked up from germline, CDR1 is GTSNPN and CDR2 is SVGIG (reference sequence). Trimming at V came to 4 bases and at J to 6 bases, leaving 2 bases not matched to a gene. Here the CDR3 DNA reads TGTGCCTGGAAAGGGACAGATGGCTACACCTTC. The encoded protein is CAWKGTDGYTF.

The chain recombines TRBV18 with TRBJ2-7; 8 bases are a match to TRBD1. V lost 2 bases and J lost 3; bases outside the gene matches: 6. Germline V gives CDR1 KGHSH, CDR2 LQKENI. This CDR3 is built from 15 residues. This CDR3 reads CASSPGTGMFYEQYF. CDR3 DNA sequence: TGTGCCAGCTCACCAGGGACAGGTATGTTCTACGAGCAGTACTTC.

The chain employs TRBV2 and TRBJ1-6, with 8 positions matching TRBD1. This CDR3 region has 14 residues. Germline CDR1 SNHLY, CDR2 FYNNEI. Trimming cost V 2 bases and J 7 bases; bases outside gene matches: 1. The CDR3 coding sequence is TGTGCCAGCAGTGAACGGACAGGGAATTCACCCCTCCACTTT. It is translated as CASSERTGNSPLHF.

The rearrangement uses TRBV27 and TRBJ2-2, with a tentative D call TRBD2 (5 bases). The CDR3 is 14 amino acids. Germline V lookup: CDR1 MNHEY, CDR2 SMNVEV (reference sequence). Trimming pared 1 base from V and 7 bases from J, leaving 10 bases between. The CDR3 region is CASSLYQAGGELFF. The CDR3 DNA sequence: TGTGCCAGCAGTTTATATCAGGCGGGCGGGGAGCTGTTTTTT.

J is TRBJ2-2 and V is TRBV9; perhaps TRBD1 as D (5 bases). V lost 3 bases, J lost 6 bases, and 12 bases lay in between. The CDR3 length is 14 residues. Germline CDR1 is SGDLS and CDR2 is YYNGEE. The CDR3 protein is CASSGRVLAGELFF. CDR3 nucleotides: TGTGCCAGCAGCGGCAGGGTTCTGGCCGGGGAGCTGTTTTTT.

The chain employs TRBV12-3 or TRBV12-4 and TRBJ1-1; D remains unclear. Between the trimmed V and J ends, which lost 6 bases and 6 bases, there was a span of 11 bases. The CDR3 covers 12 residues. The CDR3 sequence is CASSPPGAEAFF. The CDR3 bases are TGTGCCAGCAGCCCCCCGGGTGCTGAAGCTTTCTTT.

DNA of the CDR3: TGTGCCATCAGGCGGGGACTAGCGGGGGATATCTACGAGCAGTACTTC. It specifies CAIRRGLAGDIYEQYF. The rearrangement joins TRBV10-3 to TRBJ2-7; 14 bases are a match to TRBD2. The CDR3 loop spans 16 amino acids. Trimming cost V 6 bases and J 3 bases; bases outside gene matches: 7. Germline V gives CDR1 ENHRY, CDR2 SYGVKD.

This chain links TRBV6-1 with TRBJ1-6; D remains unclear. The ends were cut back, 2 bases at V and 4 bases at J, with 9 bases in the middle. Germline V gives CDR1 MNHNS, CDR2 SASEGT. The CDR3 has 15 amino acids. The CDR3 region is CASSESGRYNSPLHF. The CDR3 coding sequence is TGTGCCAGCAGTGAAAGTGGGAGGTATAATTCACCCCTCCACTTT.

This clone was recorded once. This chain links TRBV19 with TRBJ2-3; the match to TRBD2 covers 8 bases. Losses at the gene ends were 3 bases for V and 3 bases for J; bases not matched to a gene: 5. The CDR3 length is 15 residues. Germline lookup yields CDR1 LNHDA and CDR2 SQIVND (reference sequence). CDR3 DNA: TGTGCCAGTAGTATGGGCGGGGGGTTTACAGATACGCAGTATTTT. Translated: CASSMGGGFTDTQYF.